The T cell receptor (beta chain) under discussion was sequenced for a study of cytomegalovirus exposure and HLA in healthy donors. Study-level points and caveats: Across donors, presence/absence analyses took sequencing depth to be roughly uniform. Follow-up analysis later connected one missense variant in DCLRE1C with trimming of TCR beta V- and J-genes.

This PCR relied on a set of 60 Vbeta primers and 13 Jbeta primers. Data came from immunoSEQ multiplex PCR; TCRdb stores just in-frame clones and leaves some out. The sample lists 100,000 to 150,000 clones, roughly 82% occurring once. About this clone: Its antigen is not known.

This sequence originates from a boy younger than 18 in good health and CMV-seronegative. Sequenced: PBMCs.

CDR3 sequence reads: CASSLPGLAGANEQFF. The CDR3 bases are TGTGCCAGCAGCTTACCGGGGCTAGCGGGAGCGAATGAGCAGTTCTTC. The gene calls are TRBV7-9 and TRBJ2-1; 10 positions match TRBD2. This CDR3 is built from 16 residues. Per germline, CDR1 SEHNR and CDR2 FQNEAQ (reference sequence). Trimming cost V 2 bases and J 7 bases; bases outside gene matches: 8. Full variable domain (outside the CDR3, taken from reference TRBV7-9 and TRBJ2-1): DTGVSQNPRHKITKRGQNVTFRCDPISEHNRLYWYRQTLGQGPEFLTYFQNEAQLEKSRLLSDRFSAERPKGSFSTLEIQRTEQGDSAMYLCASSLPGLAGANEQFFGPGTRLTVL.